This is a list of T cell receptor beta chains from one sample in a study of T cells after yellow fever vaccination. TCRdb processed the 5' RACE reads anew with MiXCR; each CDR3 protein has one entry. The sample has about 320,000 distinct CDR3 sequences, approximately 4.3% seen once. The sequencing here drew on PBMCs, taken 15 days after the yellow fever booster vaccination. These receptors originate from a man younger than 35 who received the YFV17D yellow fever vaccine. The CDR3 runs from the conserved cysteine through the conserved F or W. The D gene is left open where the match is weak. Clone sizes are given selectively: once, few, many, or a class where the clone is expanded.

NA,TRBV4-1,TRBJ1-6,few,TGCGCCAGCAGCCAAGATCGTGCAGGGTATAATTCACCCCTCCACTTT,CASSQDRAGYNSPLHF
NA,TRBV2,TRBJ2-1,NA,TGTGCCAGCAGTGAATTTTTGCCCAATGAGCAGTTCTTC,CASSEFLPNEQFF
TRBD2,TRBV20-1,TRBJ2-5,few,TGCAGTGCCGGCCGACTAGCGGGGGAGGAGACCCAGTACTTC,CSAGRLAGEETQYF
TRBD1,TRBV7-2,TRBJ2-7,many,TGTGCCAGCAGCTTTCACAGGGGCGACTCCTACGAGCAGTACTTC,CASSFHRGDSYEQYF
TRBD2,TRBV9,TRBJ2-7,NA,TGTGCCAGCAGCGTAGGCCCCGGGGGGGGCGAGCAGTACTTC,CASSVGPGGGEQYF
NA,TRBV5-1,TRBJ2-4,many,TGCGCCAGCAGCTTGGGGGAGACCAAAAACATTCAGTACTTC,CASSLGETKNIQYF
NA,TRBV5-6,TRBJ1-5,NA,TGTGCCAGCAGCTCCAATTTGGCCCAGCCCCAGCATTTT,CASSSNLAQPQHF
NA,TRBV15,TRBJ1-1,many,TGTGCCGCCTCACGGGCAGACACTGAAGCTTTCTTT,CAASRADTEAFF
NA,TRBV25-1,TRBJ2-5,many,TGTGCCAGCAGTGTGCCAGGGGAAGAGACCCAGTACTTC,CASSVPGEETQYF
NA,TRBV6-2/TRBV6-3,TRBJ2-2,few,TGTGCCAGCAGGACTCAGGGGCCCAACACCGGGGAGCTGTTTTTT,CASRTQGPNTGELFF
TRBD1,TRBV7-6,TRBJ1-3,NA,TGTGCCAGCAGCTTATCGGACAGGCTACGAGGTGGAAACACCATATATTTT,CASSLSDRLRGGNTIYF
TRBD2,TRBV4-2,TRBJ2-7,many,TGTGCCAGCAGCCAAATCGGGGGTGGCAGGACTAGCGGGTACTACGAGCAGTACTTC,CASSQIGGGRTSGYYEQYF
TRBD1,TRBV9,TRBJ1-2,many,TGTGCCAGCAGCGCCGGGACAGCCTATGGCTACACCTTC,CASSAGTAYGYTF
NA,TRBV20-1,TRBJ2-3,many,TGCAGTGCTTTAACCCCCCTAAGCACAGATACGCAGTATTTT,CSALTPLSTDTQYF
NA,TRBV5-1,TRBJ1-2,few,TGCGCCAGCAGCCCGGGTGGCGGGGCGCGTGGCTACACCTTC,CASSPGGGARGYTF
TRBD2,TRBV7-2,TRBJ2-3,many,TGTGCCAGCAGCGTCACGGGACTAGCGGGGGCCAGCACAGATACGCAGTATTTT,CASSVTGLAGASTDTQYF
NA,TRBV5-1,TRBJ2-7,few,TGCGCCAGCAGTCCAGGTTCCGAGCAGTACTTC,CASSPGSEQYF
NA,TRBV20-1,TRBJ1-2,many,TGCAGTGCTAGACGGCAGAACTATGGCTACACCTTC,CSARRQNYGYTF
TRBD1,TRBV12-3/TRBV12-4,TRBJ2-1,NA,TGTGCCAGCAGTTTCCAGGGGGATAATGAGCAGTTCTTC,CASSFQGDNEQFF
NA,TRBV7-9,TRBJ2-5,NA,TGTGCCAGCAGCTTAGGCCAGGGGATGTCCCAAGAGACCCAGTACTTC,CASSLGQGMSQETQYF
NA,TRBV18,TRBJ1-5,few,TGTGCCAGCTCACCGGACAGCCTCTCCAATCAGCCCCAGCATTTT,CASSPDSLSNQPQHF
NA,TRBV4-3,TRBJ2-3,many,TGCGCCAGCAGCCAAGACGGGGCCCCAGATACGCAGTATTTT,CASSQDGAPDTQYF
NA,TRBV4-3,TRBJ2-5,many,TGCGCCAGCAGCCAAGCAACAGATCCTATCGAGACCCAGTACTTC,CASSQATDPIETQYF
TRBD1,TRBV4-3,TRBJ1-2,NA,TGCGCCAGCAGCCCAGAGGGAGGGACAGCCATGGGCGGAGGCTACACCTTC,CASSPEGGTAMGGGYTF
NA,TRBV7-2,TRBJ1-6,NA,TGTGCCAGCAGCTTAGGTCGGAATAATTCACCCCTCCACTTT,CASSLGRNNSPLHF
NA,TRBV6-5,TRBJ2-2,many,TGTGCCAGCAGTTACCCTGCCGGGGAGCTGTTTTTT,CASSYPAGELFF
NA,TRBV10-3,TRBJ1-2,many,TGTGCCATCAGTGATGGGTCGGGGCCGCTCACCTTC,CAISDGSGPLTF
NA,TRBV28,TRBJ1-2,few,TGTGCCAGCAGTTTCCCCCTGGCGGTACCTTATGGCTACACCTTC,CASSFPLAVPYGYTF
NA,TRBV12-3/TRBV12-4,TRBJ1-2,few,TGTGCCAGCAGTTTTTTAAAGCAAGCTGGCTACACCTTC,CASSFLKQAGYTF
NA,TRBV20-1,TRBJ2-5,many,TGCAGTGCTAGACTCGGGGATCGGGCCGAACATAGAAGGTACCAAGAGACCCAGTACTTC,CSARLGDRAEHRRYQETQYF
TRBD1,TRBV6-5,TRBJ1-5,many,TGTGCCAGCAGACTCGGGTCGACAGGGAGGGATCAGCCCCAGCATTTT,CASRLGSTGRDQPQHF
NA,TRBV14,TRBJ1-2,NA,TGTGCTAGCAGCAGAGGGAGGACCCTCGACAGCGTTTTCTATGGCTACACCTTC,CASSRGRTLDSVFYGYTF
NA,TRBV6-6,TRBJ2-1,NA,TGTGCCAGCAGTTACTCGAGTCGGAATGAGCAGTTCTTC,CASSYSSRNEQFF
NA,TRBV3-1,TRBJ2-2,NA,TGTGCCAGCAGCCAACGCAACCAGCGGTTCAACACCGGGGAGCTGTTTTTT,CASSQRNQRFNTGELFF
TRBD1,TRBV7-9,TRBJ1-2,few,TGTGCCAGCAGCTCATTCCGGGACAGTTATGGCTACACCTTC,CASSSFRDSYGYTF
TRBD2,TRBV27,TRBJ2-3,NA,TGTGCCAGCAGTCTGAGGACTAGCGGGGCCTATACGCAGTATTTT,CASSLRTSGAYTQYF
NA,TRBV29-1,TRBJ1-1,few,TGCAGCGTTGTCACAGGGAGGCACACTGAAGCTTTCTTT,CSVVTGRHTEAFF
NA,TRBV10-3,TRBJ2-5,many,TGTGCCATCTCTCGGGGCGAGACCCAGTACTTC,CAISRGETQYF
TRBD1,TRBV28,TRBJ2-7,many,TGTGCCAGCCACAGGGGCTCCTACGAGCAGTACTTC,CASHRGSYEQYF
NA,TRBV20-1,TRBJ2-2,many,TGCAGTGCTAGGCAGGGTAACACCGGGGAGCTGTTTTTT,CSARQGNTGELFF
NA,TRBV6-6,TRBJ2-7,many,TGTGCCAGCAGTCGAGCGACAGGCTCCTACGAGCAGTACTTC,CASSRATGSYEQYF
NA,TRBV9,TRBJ1-6,few,TGTGCCAGCAGCGTAGGGAAGGCCTATAATTCACCCCTCCACTTT,CASSVGKAYNSPLHF
TRBD2,TRBV25-1,TRBJ2-3,many,TGTGCCAGCAGTGAGACTAGCGGAGCTAGCACAGATACGCAGTATTTT,CASSETSGASTDTQYF
TRBD2,TRBV12-3/TRBV12-4,TRBJ2-1,NA,TGTGCCAGCAGTTTCGGCGGGGGGTTCAATGAGCAGTTCTTC,CASSFGGGFNEQFF
TRBD2,TRBV29-1,TRBJ2-7,many,TGCAGCGCCCTCGGAGGGAGGGCTTCCGGGGCAGATTTTTACGAGCAGTACTTC,CSALGGRASGADFYEQYF
NA,TRBV20-1,TRBJ1-6,few,TGCAGTGCTAGATCATCAGACCGATGGGATTTAAATTCACCCCTCCACTTT,CSARSSDRWDLNSPLHF
NA,TRBV5-1,TRBJ2-3,few,TGCGCCAGCAGCTTCGGCAGACTCACAGATACGCAGTATTTT,CASSFGRLTDTQYF
TRBD2,TRBV19,TRBJ2-7,many,TGTGCCAGTAGCCCCTGGAGGAGCGGGGGGGCATACGAGCAGTACTTC,CASSPWRSGGAYEQYF
NA,TRBV7-2,TRBJ2-3,many,TGTGCCAGCAGCTTAGGCCCTCTGTTCACAGATACGCAGTATTTT,CASSLGPLFTDTQYF
NA,TRBV20-1,TRBJ1-2,many,TGCAGTGCTAGGGGGGACTTGGCCGACTATGGCTACACCTTC,CSARGDLADYGYTF
NA,TRBV11-2,TRBJ2-5,few,TGTGCCAGCAGCTTCGTGGTAGGGGGGGAGACCCAGTACTTC,CASSFVVGGETQYF
TRBD2,TRBV6-6,TRBJ2-3,many,TGTGCCAGCAGCCCCTTTCGAGTAGCGGGGTATGCTGGCACAGATACGCAGTATTTT,CASSPFRVAGYAGTDTQYF
NA,TRBV20-1,TRBJ1-2,many,TGCAGTGCTAGAGTTCTTCCCTATGGCTACACCTTC,CSARVLPYGYTF
TRBD2,TRBV12-3/TRBV12-4,TRBJ2-5,many,TGTGCCAGCAGCGGGACTAGCGGGCCCCAAGAGACCCAGTACTTC,CASSGTSGPQETQYF
NA,TRBV5-1,TRBJ2-5,few,TGCGCCAGCAGCCCGAACAGGGTCCAGACCCAGTACTTC,CASSPNRVQTQYF